The 29 T cell receptor beta chains below come from one sample, sequenced in a study of response to subunit inactivated influenza vaccine. TCRdb processed the RT-PCR reads anew with MiXCR; each CDR3 protein has one entry. The data hold 150,000 or so distinct CDR3 sequences, with roughly 10% observed a single time. Source: CD8+ T cells sorted from PBMCs, taken roughly 24 months after vaccination. These receptors all stem from a man aged 45 to 75 who received an inactivated influenza vaccine.

This clonotype came up a few times. V gene TRBV7-6 combines with J gene TRBJ2-1, with D unclear. The CDR3 spans 13 residues. Germline assignment: CDR1 SGHVS and CDR2 FNYEAQ. V was pared by 6 bases and J by 7 bases, with 13 bases between. The CDR3 DNA follows: TGTGCCAGCAGTTCTAACCCTTGGAATGAGCAGTTCTTC. Translation gives CASSSNPWNEQFF.

This sequence joins TRBV3-1 and TRBJ2-7; D tentatively reads TRBD1 or TRBD2 (5 bases each). The germline gives CDR1 LGHDT, CDR2 YNNKEL (reference sequence). There are 14 residues in the CDR3. The V gene lost 1 base and the J gene lost 5 bases, with 12 bases spanning the gap. The CDR3 is CASSQAPRDHEQYF. CDR3 DNA sequence: TGTGCCAGCAGCCAAGCGCCCAGGGACCACGAGCAGTACTTC.

This clonotype showed up many times. The rearrangement links TRBV12-3 or TRBV12-4 to TRBJ2-3; possible D gene TRBD2, 7 bases. The CDR3 length is 15 residues. The germline V and J ends were trimmed by 6 bases and 5 bases, with 18 bases remaining between them. Here the CDR3 reads CASSIFGGGGDTQYF. The CDR3 coding sequence is TGTGCCAGCAGCATCTTCGGGGGAGGGGGAGATACGCAGTATTTT.

The chain uses TRBV6-1 and TRBJ1-2; TRBD1 matches 7 bases. The junction had 9 bases not matched to a gene; V was cut back by 5 bases and J by 3 bases. This CDR3 comprises 15 residues. Germline values: CDR1 MNHNS, CDR2 SASEGT. Written as DNA, the CDR3 is TGTGCCAGCAGTATTACAGGGGAAATAGACTATGGCTACACCTTC. As protein: CASSITGEIDYGYTF.

This clonotype was seen a few times. V is TRBV4-3 and J is TRBJ2-2; 8 nucleotides match TRBD1. Per the germline V gene, CDR1 is LGHNA and CDR2 is YSLEER. The CDR3 covers 16 residues. J was trimmed by 4 bases and V by 4 bases; bases with no gene match: 8. CDR3 nucleotide sequence: TGCGCCAGCAGCCCCCGGACAGGGTGGGCCACCGGGGAGCTGTTTTTT. Translating gives CASSPRTGWATGELFF.

This clonotype was counted a few times. J is TRBJ2-3 and V is TRBV5-1, with 10 nucleotides matching TRBD2. Per the germline V gene, CDR1 is SGHRS and CDR2 is YFSETQ. The ends lost 2 bases at V and 0 bases at J; junction bases unmatched: 12. The CDR3 loop spans 19 amino acids. CDR3 nucleotides: TGCGCCAGCAGCTTCCCCATTTTCGGACTAGCGGTTAGCACAGATACGCAGTATTTT. Amino acid sequence: CASSFPIFGLAVSTDTQYF.

This clonotype was detected a few times. V is TRBV25-1 and J is TRBJ2-5; 14 bases align to TRBD2. This CDR3 contains 16 residues. Per germline, CDR1 MGHDK and CDR2 SYGVNS. The J segment lost 5 bases and the V segment lost 1 base, leaving 3 bases of the junction unmatched. The CDR3 coding sequence is TGTGCCAGCAGTGAATTGGGACTAGCGGGAGAGGAGACCCAGTACTTC. This sequence encodes CASSELGLAGEETQYF.

The CDR3 protein is CASSTPVWNEQFF. CDR3 coding DNA: TGTGCCAGCAGCACCCCCGTGTGGAATGAGCAGTTCTTC. The J gene is TRBJ2-1, the V gene TRBV12-3 or TRBV12-4; no firm D call. This CDR3 comprises 13 residues. The germline V and J ends were trimmed by 6 bases and 7 bases, with 13 bases remaining between them.

The rearrangement links TRBV6-1 to TRBJ1-2; D ambiguous. Germline V lookup: CDR1 MNHNS, CDR2 SASEGT. V dropped 7 bases and J dropped 0 bases, with 12 bases sitting between them. The CDR3 spans 14 residues. The CDR3: CASTETQTNYGYTF. The CDR3 nucleotides read TGTGCCAGCACCGAGACACAAACTAACTATGGCTACACCTTC.

A few counts support this clonotype. This sequence joins TRBV9 and TRBJ2-3; D is ambiguous. Germline V lookup: CDR1 SGDLS, CDR2 YYNGEE. The CDR3 loop spans 15 amino acids. The V end was cut by 0 bases, the J end by 2 bases, with 10 bases between. The CDR3 bases are TGTGCCAGCAGCGTAGGGAGTCCGATCACAGATACGCAGTATTTT. This encodes CASSVGSPITDTQYF.

The sample holds many counts of this clonotype. The V gene is TRBV2, the J gene TRBJ2-7; D uncertain. The CDR3 spans 12 residues. Germline V CDR1 and CDR2: SNHLY, FYNNEI. Trimming left V 8 bases short and J 3 bases short, with 11 bases between. The CDR3 DNA reads TGTGCCAGCTTAAAACTTCACTACGAGCAGTACTTC. Translation gives CASLKLHYEQYF.

This clonotype was counted only a few times. This chain joins TRBV14 and TRBJ1-5; 8 bases agree with TRBD1. J gave up 7 bases and V 4 bases, and 9 bases lay outside the gene matches. The CDR3 spans 15 residues. Per the germline V gene, CDR1 is SGHDN and CDR2 is FVKESK. CDR3 DNA: TGTGCCAGCAGCCGAGGGGCAGGGGGCAGGCAGCCCCAGCATTTT. Its translation: CASSRGAGGRQPQHF.

The rearrangement links TRBV29-1 to TRBJ2-1; 9 bases line up with TRBD2. With 2 bases clipped from V and 8 bases from J, the junction kept 7 bases outside the gene matches. This CDR3 has 14 residues. The germline CDR1 and CDR2 sequences are SQVTM and ANQGSEA. The CDR3 DNA reads TGCAGCGTTGAATTCTTAGCGGGGGTCGATGAGCAGTTCTTC. This translates into CSVEFLAGVDEQFF.

Many counts were recorded for this clonotype. This sequence joins TRBV28 and TRBJ2-3; either TRBD1 or TRBD2 may supply D (6 bases each). The CDR3 sequence is 15 residues long. Germline values: CDR1 MDHEN, CDR2 SYDVKM. V lost 6 bases to trimming and J lost 4 bases, with 17 bases between them. The CDR3 region has the DNA TGTGCCAGCAGCCCGCTGGGGGGCCCCGCAGATACGCAGTATTTT. It is translated as CASSPLGGPADTQYF.

This clonotype was seen a few times. The chain has TRBV13 and TRBJ2-5; possible D gene TRBD2, 5 bases. Germline loops: CDR1 PRHDT, CDR2 FYEKMQ (reference sequence). CDR3 size: 15 residues. V was clipped by 1 base and J by 5 bases, with 14 bases between them. CDR3 nucleotides: TGTGCCAGCAGCTTAGCCGCTAGCAGTATGGAGACCCAGTACTTC. Translation gives CASSLAASSMETQYF.

This chain links TRBV12-3 or TRBV12-4 with TRBJ2-1; D gene ambiguous. V gave up 3 bases and J gave up 8 bases, with 8 bases separating them. The CDR3 sequence is 12 residues long. CDR3 DNA sequence: TGTGCCAGCAGTTTTTTGGAACATGAGCAGTTCTTC. This sequence encodes CASSFLEHEQFF.

This clonotype has just a few counts. The chain employs TRBV7-9 and TRBJ2-5, with D perhaps matching TRBD2 (5 bases). This CDR3 spans 15 amino acids. Germline CDR1 SEHNR, CDR2 FQNEAQ (reference sequence). The V end was cut by 1 base, the J end by 2 bases, with 11 bases between. In DNA form, the CDR3 reads TGTGCCAGCAGCTTAGTGGGAAGCGGTCAAGAGACCCAGTACTTC. Its translation is CASSLVGSGQETQYF.

This clonotype was observed many times. This chain joins TRBV28 and TRBJ2-1, with 7 nucleotides matching TRBD1. From germline, CDR1 is MDHEN and CDR2 SYDVKM. J was trimmed by 3 bases and V by 1 base; bases with no gene match: 3. CDR3 length: 15 amino acids. The CDR3 DNA reads as TGTGCCAGCAGTTTATTCCGGGACAGCTACAATGAGCAGTTCTTC. It encodes CASSLFRDSYNEQFF.

For the CDR3, the DNA is TGTGCCAGCAGCCGCGGGACGGCTTCCTACAATGAGCAGTTCTTC. Translated: CASSRGTASYNEQFF. J is TRBJ2-1 and V is TRBV16, with a possible D match to TRBD2 (6 bases). The CDR3 sequence is 15 residues long. The V end was cut by 4 bases, the J end by 1 base, with 11 bases between. Germline CDR1 and CDR2: KGHSY and FQNENV.

There are a few counts of this clonotype. This chain joins TRBV4-3 and TRBJ2-1; the D gene is possibly TRBD2 (5 bases). V shed 0 bases and J shed 3 bases, with 9 bases lying between them. The CDR3 extends over 15 amino acids. Germline V gives CDR1 LGHNA, CDR2 YSLEER. The CDR3 bases are TGCGCCAGCAGCCAAGACGGGGATTTCTACAATGAGCAGTTCTTC. It specifies CASSQDGDFYNEQFF.

This clonotype was recorded many times. The chain joins TRBV6-2 or TRBV6-3 to TRBJ2-6; D not certain. Germline loops: CDR1 MNHEY, CDR2 SVGEGT. This CDR3 region has 17 residues. Trimming left V 2 bases short and J 4 bases short, with 15 bases between. CDR3 region: CASSYQRRTSGANVLTF. The CDR3 nucleotides are TGTGCCAGCAGTTACCAGAGGAGAACATCAGGGGCCAACGTCCTGACTTTC.

This chain connects TRBV19 to TRBJ2-1, with 16 bases that match TRBD2. The CDR3 consists of 21 residues. V trimming: 3 bases; J trimming: 0 bases; junction bases outside the gene matches: 11. CDR1 is LNHDA, CDR2 SQIVND, per germline (reference sequence). CDR3 in DNA: TGTGCCAGTAGTATGGACTTTGGGGGACTAGCGGGAGGGAGCTCCTACAATGAGCAGTTCTTC. Its protein is CASSMDFGGLAGGSSYNEQFF.

This clonotype turned up a few times. The chain joins TRBV7-9 to TRBJ1-2; 8 bases are a match to TRBD1. The junction had 8 bases not matched to a gene; V was cut back by 4 bases and J by 4 bases. The V gene's germline CDR1 is SEHNR and CDR2 FQNEAQ (reference sequence). The CDR3 covers 15 residues. This CDR3 reads CASSSVDREGYGYTF. Written as DNA, the CDR3 is TGTGCCAGCAGCTCCGTGGACAGGGAAGGCTATGGCTACACCTTC.

This clonotype showed up just a few times. J is TRBJ2-3 and V is TRBV5-1; a weak D match, TRBD1 (6 bases). Germline V gives CDR1 SGHRS, CDR2 YFSETQ. This CDR3 has 14 residues. V lost 1 base to trimming and J lost 6 bases, with 12 bases between them. CDR3 residues: CASSLMGAPDTQYF. As DNA, the CDR3 is TGCGCCAGCAGCTTGATGGGGGCGCCGGATACGCAGTATTTT.

The V gene is TRBV15, the J gene TRBJ2-3; D remains ambiguous. V was pared by 0 bases and J by 2 bases, with 15 bases between. CDR3 length equals 17 residues. Germline values: CDR1 LNHNV, CDR2 YYDKDF (reference sequence). The chain's CDR3 is CATSRDGAATTTDTQYF. For the CDR3, the DNA is TGTGCCACCAGCAGAGACGGAGCAGCCACCACCACAGATACGCAGTATTTT.

This clonotype was counted between two and nine times. The chain has TRBV12-3 or TRBV12-4 and TRBJ2-1; D is unresolved. The CDR3 is 14 amino acids. Trimming cost V 6 bases and J 2 bases, with 11 bases left between them. CDR3 sequence: CASRNSLTYNEQFF. The CDR3, as DNA: TGTGCCAGCAGAAACAGTTTGACCTACAATGAGCAGTTCTTC.

The rearrangement uses TRBV9 and TRBJ2-2; TRBD1 matches 9 bases. J lost 3 bases, V lost 6 bases, and 9 bases had no gene match. CDR1 and CDR2 (germline): SGDLS, YYNGEE. The CDR3 runs to 16 residues. CDR3 sequence: CASTPTGGKDTGELFF. The CDR3 coding sequence is TGTGCCAGCACCCCGACAGGGGGAAAAGACACCGGGGAGCTGTTTTTT.

Many counts were recorded for this clonotype. The gene calls are TRBV28 and TRBJ1-2; 7 bases are shared with TRBD1. The J segment lost 4 bases and the V segment lost 10 bases, leaving 18 bases of the junction unmatched. Germline values: CDR1 MDHEN, CDR2 SYDVKM. The CDR3 length is 16 residues. The CDR3 DNA sequence: TGTGCCACCACAGGGGAGTCGGACAGGATGATCTATGGCTACACCTTC. As protein: CATTGESDRMIYGYTF.

The sample holds a few counts of this clonotype. At one end the junction does not follow the germline gene, possibly because of a read error. The chain uses TRBV7-7 and TRBJ2-2; TRBD1 matches at 8 bases. The V gene's germline CDR1 is SSHAT and CDR2 FNYEAQ (reference sequence). The CDR3 spans 14 residues. In DNA, the CDR3 is TGTGCTAGCAGCACCGGACAGGGATTCGGGGAGCTGTTTTTT. This translates into CASSTGQGFGELFF.